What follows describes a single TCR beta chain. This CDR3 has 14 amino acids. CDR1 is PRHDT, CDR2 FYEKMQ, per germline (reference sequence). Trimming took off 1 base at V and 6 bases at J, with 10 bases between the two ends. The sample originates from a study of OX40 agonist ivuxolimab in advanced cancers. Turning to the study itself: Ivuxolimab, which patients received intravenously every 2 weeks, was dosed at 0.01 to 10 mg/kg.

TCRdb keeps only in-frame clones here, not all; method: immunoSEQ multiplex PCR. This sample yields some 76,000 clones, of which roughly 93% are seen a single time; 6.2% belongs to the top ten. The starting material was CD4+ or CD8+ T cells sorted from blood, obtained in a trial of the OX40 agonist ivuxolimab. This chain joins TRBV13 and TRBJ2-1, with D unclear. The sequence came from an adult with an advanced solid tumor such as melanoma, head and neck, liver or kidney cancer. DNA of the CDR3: TGTGCCAGCAGCTTAGTAGGCGCGGTCAATGAGCAGTTCTTC. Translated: CASSLVGAVNEQFF.